The 29 T cell receptor beta chains reported below all come from one sample, sequenced in a study of beta chain features in type 1 diabetes. Study-wide findings and caveats: There was a moderate but significant shortening of TCRB CDR3s in all four CD4+ subsets of Type 1 diabetes patients.

These receptors are not linked to any known antigen. Sequenced material consisted of expressed TCRB transcripts (all of the isolated RNA was reverse transcribed). Using immunoSEQ multiplex PCR, the repertoire was profiled, and TCRdb retains in-frame clones only, with some absent. The sample has about 260,000 clones; over 20% are singletons. The material sequenced was naive CD4+ T cells from blood. The receptor set was obtained from a woman in her 40s with type 1 diabetes.

In this sample, this clone turned up a few times. The chain recombines TRBV19 with TRBJ2-1; 8 bases agree with TRBD2. CDR1 and CDR2 from the germline V gene are LNHDA and SQIVND (reference sequence). The V segment lost 5 bases and the J segment 3 bases; nucleotides outside the gene matches: 9. The CDR3 is made up of 16 amino acids. This chain's CDR3 is CASSARLTSGYNEQFF. The CDR3 DNA is TGTGCCAGTAGTGCGAGATTAACTAGCGGCTACAATGAGCAGTTCTTC.

This clone was seen only a few times. This rearrangement joins TRBV9 to TRBJ2-1; 11 bases map to TRBD2. The CDR3 length is 19 residues. Germline CDR1 is SGDLS and CDR2 is YYNGEE. The J segment lost 6 bases and the V segment lost 0 bases, leaving 14 bases of the junction unmatched. Here the CDR3 DNA reads TGTGCCAGCAGCGTAGCCACGGCCGGAAGACTAGCGGGAACCAATGAGCAGTTCTTC. It specifies CASSVATAGRLAGTNEQFF.

V usage is TRBV7-2 and J usage is TRBJ1-2, with 7 bases matching TRBD1. J gave up 6 bases and V 5 bases, and 6 bases lay outside the gene matches. The CDR3 runs to 13 residues. The germline gives CDR1 SGHTA, CDR2 FQGNSA. The CDR3 DNA reads TGTGCCAGCAGCGTGACGACAGGGAATGGCTACACCTTC. Translating gives CASSVTTGNGYTF.

This sequence joins TRBV15 and TRBJ1-2; 7 nucleotides match TRBD1. The length of the CDR3 is 15 residues. The J segment lost 3 bases and the V segment lost 2 bases, leaving 6 bases of the junction unmatched. CDR1 is LNHNV and CDR2 is YYDKDF in the germline V gene (reference sequence). The CDR3 DNA reads TGTGCCACCAGCAGATCGAGGACAGGCTACTATGGCTACACCTTC. Translation: CATSRSRTGYYGYTF.

The chain joins TRBV25-1 to TRBJ1-1, with unresolved D. V was pared by 3 bases and J by 1 base, with 9 bases between. In germline, CDR1 is MGHDK, CDR2 SYGVNS. CDR3 length equals 14 residues. CDR3 protein: CASSEGIQNTEAFF. Here the CDR3 DNA reads TGTGCCAGCAGTGAGGGCATCCAGAACACTGAAGCTTTCTTT.

The chain joins TRBV28 to TRBJ1-2; TRBD1 agrees at 7 bases. The CDR3 loop spans 13 amino acids. Germline CDR1 and CDR2: MDHEN and SYDVKM. With 5 bases clipped from V and 6 bases from J, the junction kept 6 bases outside the gene matches. CDR3 DNA sequence: TGTGCCAGCAGTCCGACAGGGACGGATGGCTACACCTTC. Protein sequence: CASSPTGTDGYTF.

The V call is TRBV7-2, the J call TRBJ1-6; tentatively, D is TRBD1 (6 bases). The CDR3 loop spans 16 amino acids. The V gene's germline CDR1 is SGHTA and CDR2 FQGNSA. The V gene lost 5 bases and the J gene lost 2 bases, with 13 bases spanning the gap. CDR3 in DNA: TGTGCCAGCAGCGAGGGGGGGTGGGCCTATAATTCACCCCTCCACTTT. This sequence encodes CASSEGGWAYNSPLHF.

The chain joins TRBV7-3 to TRBJ1-1; D is unclear. With 0 bases removed from V and 8 bases from J, the gap between germline ends came to 10 bases. Germline loops: CDR1 SGHTA, CDR2 FQGTGA. The CDR3 length is 13 residues. CDR3: CASSLTRGEEAFF. Written as DNA, the CDR3 is TGTGCCAGCAGCTTAACCCGAGGAGAGGAAGCTTTCTTT. The full variable domain, with the rest looked up from reference TRBV7-3 and TRBJ1-1, is GAGVSQTPSNKVTEKGKYVELRCDPISGHTALYWYRQSLGQGPEFLIYFQGTGAADDSGLPNDRFFAVRPEGSVSTLKIQRTERGDSAVYLCASSLTRGEEAFFGQGTRLTVV.

The chain recombines TRBV5-4 with TRBJ2-1; D ambiguous. V shed 4 bases and J shed 2 bases, with 7 bases lying between them. This CDR3 is 13 amino acids long. CDR1 is SGHNT, CDR2 YYREEE, per germline (reference sequence). CDR3 coding DNA: TGTGCCAGCAGCCCATCCACCTACAATGAGCAGTTCTTC. It specifies CASSPSTYNEQFF.

This clone occurred a few times. The chain links TRBV15 to TRBJ1-1; D call uncertain. Germline V gives CDR1 LNHNV, CDR2 YYDKDF (reference sequence). CDR3 size: 14 residues. V was cut by 1 base and J by 5 bases, with 11 bases left in between. The CDR3 DNA sequence: TGTGCCACCAGCAGAGGATCGGGGTGGACTGAAGCTTTCTTT. This translates into CATSRGSGWTEAFF.

This clone was counted only a few times. J is TRBJ1-2 and V is TRBV9; D not resolved. This CDR3 is built from 12 residues. Germline loops: CDR1 SGDLS, CDR2 YYNGEE. Trimming shortened V by 7 bases and J by 4 bases, and 11 bases separated the two germline ends. The CDR3 DNA reads TGTGCCAGCGGAGGGTGGGGCTATGGCTACACCTTC. Residues: CASGGWGYGYTF.

The chain employs TRBV25-1 and TRBJ1-1, with unresolved D. The CDR3 spans 15 residues. In germline, CDR1 is MGHDK, CDR2 SYGVNS. V shed 6 bases and J shed 6 bases, with 20 bases lying between them. Here the CDR3 reads CASRPRHLNEAEAFF. CDR3 nucleotide sequence: TGTGCCAGCAGGCCTCGGCACCTTAACGAGGCTGAAGCTTTCTTT.

This clone was observed a few times. J is TRBJ2-7 and V is TRBV30; no definite D call. The germline CDR1 and CDR2 sequences are GTSNPN and SVGIG (reference sequence). CDR3 length: 13 residues. The ends were cut back, 0 bases at V and 6 bases at J, with 12 bases in the middle. The CDR3: CAWSVEQIREQYF. The DNA of the CDR3 is TGTGCCTGGAGTGTAGAACAGATACGCGAGCAGTACTTC.

This clone was observed a handful of times. The rearrangement joins TRBV9 to TRBJ2-5; D might be TRBD2 (6 bases). Germline assignment: CDR1 SGDLS and CDR2 YYNGEE. The CDR3 covers 14 residues. The ends were cut back, 0 bases at V and 2 bases at J, with 8 bases in the middle. CDR3 DNA: TGTGCCAGCAGCGTAGACGGGGGTCAAGAGACCCAGTACTTC. This gives the protein CASSVDGGQETQYF. Using reference TRBV9 and TRBJ2-5 for the parts outside the CDR3, the full variable domain is DSGVTQTPKHLITATGQRVTLRCSPRSGDLSVYWYQQSLDQGLQFLIQYYNGEERAKGNILERFSAQQFPDLHSELNLSSLELGDSALYFCASSVDGGQETQYFGPGTRLLVL.

The chain joins TRBV5-4 to TRBJ2-3; no clear D. V was trimmed by 4 bases and J by 0 bases, leaving 15 bases between them. The CDR3 spans 16 residues. Germline assignment: CDR1 SGHNT and CDR2 YYREEE (reference sequence). The CDR3 DNA sequence: TGTGCCAGCAGCACAATAAACAGTCAGAGCACAGATACGCAGTATTTT. Its translation is CASSTINSQSTDTQYF.

Notes on this clone: The same CDR3 also results from other DNA sequences found in this sample. CDR3 residues: CASSLGGGNQPQHF. In nucleotides, the CDR3 is TGCGCCAGCAGCTTGGGCGGTGGCAATCAGCCCCAGCATTTT. V usage is TRBV5-1 and J usage is TRBJ1-5; the D is unclear. Per the germline V gene, CDR1 is SGHRS and CDR2 is YFSETQ. The CDR3 consists of 14 residues. With 0 bases removed from V and 2 bases from J, the gap between germline ends came to 6 bases.

This clone was recorded a few times. V usage is TRBV29-1 and J usage is TRBJ2-1, with D possibly being TRBD1 (6 bases). CDR3 length equals 13 residues. Germline values: CDR1 SQVTM, CDR2 ANQGSEA. The V end lost 1 base, the J end lost 6 bases, and 10 bases lay between the germline ends. Written as DNA, the CDR3 is TGCAGCGTTGAAGCATTACAGGGCAATGAGCAGTTCTTC. It encodes CSVEALQGNEQFF.

This clone was picked up a small number of times. The V gene is TRBV4-3, the J gene TRBJ2-7; the match to TRBD1 covers 8 bases. CDR1 is LGHNA and CDR2 is YSLEER in the germline V gene. Trimming removed 3 bases from V and 1 base from J; junction bases left unmatched: 5. The CDR3 covers 15 residues. Here the CDR3 DNA reads TGCGCCAGCAGCCATAGACAGGGGTTTTCCTACGAGCAGTACTTC. Translated: CASSHRQGFSYEQYF.

V is TRBV5-1 and J is TRBJ2-1; D unresolved. The length of the CDR3 is 14 residues. CDR1 and CDR2 (germline): SGHRS, YFSETQ. Trimming removed 4 bases at V and 5 bases at J, with 13 bases between. The DNA for the CDR3 is TGCGCCAGCAGCCTAGGAGTGAGTAACAATGAGCAGTTCTTC. Encoded protein: CASSLGVSNNEQFF.

The V gene is TRBV4-3, the J gene TRBJ2-4, with 12 bases lining up with TRBD2. There are 18 residues in the CDR3. After removal of 1 base from V and 0 bases from J, the junction contained 4 bases not matched to a gene. Germline CDR1 LGHNA, CDR2 YSLEER. Written as DNA, the CDR3 is TGCGCCAGCAGCCAAGGACTAGCGGGGGCCCTAGCCAAAAACATTCAGTACTTC. It yields the protein CASSQGLAGALAKNIQYF.

In this sample, this clone turned up a few times. The chain links TRBV5-1 to TRBJ2-3; D call uncertain. CDR1 is SGHRS and CDR2 is YFSETQ in the germline V gene. Trimming cost V 0 bases and J 2 bases, with 10 bases left between them. The CDR3 sequence is 15 residues long. This CDR3 reads CASSLDDSHTDTQYF. The CDR3 coding sequence is TGCGCCAGCAGCTTGGATGACTCCCACACAGATACGCAGTATTTT.

The chain has TRBV9 and TRBJ1-1; D is possibly TRBD1 (6 bases). This CDR3 comprises 15 residues. Deletions cut 0 bases from V and 6 bases from J, with 15 bases between. Germline V gives CDR1 SGDLS, CDR2 YYNGEE. This CDR3 reads CASSVEGGGPAEAFF. In nucleotides, the CDR3 is TGTGCCAGCAGCGTAGAAGGGGGGGGACCGGCTGAAGCTTTCTTT.

The chain has TRBV18 and TRBJ1-2, with unresolved D. This CDR3 region has 17 residues. Germline-derived CDR1 and CDR2 are KGHSH and LQKENI. Trimming removed 2 bases from V and 1 base from J, with 17 bases in between. The CDR3 here is CASSPNQQDYYNYGYTF. The CDR3 region has the DNA TGTGCCAGCTCACCAAATCAGCAGGACTACTATAACTATGGCTACACCTTC.

The chain recombines TRBV5-1 with TRBJ1-1, with D possibly being TRBD1 (5 bases). V was shortened by 4 bases and J by 2 bases, with 15 bases between the two germline ends. This CDR3 is built from 15 residues. Germline lookup yields CDR1 SGHRS and CDR2 YFSETQ. The CDR3 is CASSPMTATNTEAFF. The CDR3 DNA is TGCGCCAGCAGCCCTATGACAGCGACCAACACTGAAGCTTTCTTT.

This clone was detected a few times. The chain uses TRBV9 and TRBJ1-1; perhaps TRBD1 as D (5 bases). V was trimmed by 6 bases and J by 1 base, leaving 10 bases between them. The length of the CDR3 is 13 residues. Germline CDR1 and CDR2: SGDLS and YYNGEE. The CDR3: CASNRQGNTEAFF. The CDR3 DNA sequence: TGTGCCAGCAACAGGCAGGGGAACACTGAAGCTTTCTTT.

This clone was counted a few times. The chain uses TRBV7-3 and TRBJ2-1; 12 bases agree with TRBD2. V dropped 5 bases and J dropped 5; count of bases not matched to a gene: 1. The CDR3 consists of 14 residues. CDR1 is SGHTA and CDR2 is FQGTGA in the germline V gene. The CDR3 loop reads CASSRTSGNNEQFF. CDR3 sequence (DNA): TGTGCCAGCAGCCGGACTAGCGGGAACAATGAGCAGTTCTTC.

This clone was counted a few times. This chain connects TRBV7-9 to TRBJ2-7; D may be TRBD1 (6 bases). Germline V gene sequence: CDR1 SEHNR, CDR2 FQNEAQ (reference sequence). Trimming pared 0 bases from V and 5 bases from J, leaving 11 bases between. This CDR3 contains 14 residues. The CDR3 sequence is CASSLAHRVDEQYF. The CDR3, as DNA: TGTGCCAGCAGCTTAGCTCACAGGGTGGACGAGCAGTACTTC.

The V gene is TRBV9, the J gene TRBJ2-5; 8 bases fit TRBD1. V shed 4 bases, J shed 5 bases, and the junction held 13 bases outside the gene matches. In germline, CDR1 is SGDLS, CDR2 YYNGEE. CDR3 length: 16 amino acids. The CDR3 sequence: CASSPRTGHQPETQYF. CDR3 sequence (DNA): TGTGCCAGCAGCCCCAGGACAGGGCATCAGCCCGAGACCCAGTACTTC.

This sequence joins TRBV29-1 and TRBJ1-2, with TRBD1 as a possible D gene (6 bases). From germline, CDR1 is SQVTM and CDR2 ANQGSEA. V was cut by 5 bases and J by 2 bases, with 12 bases left in between. The CDR3 totals 13 residues. The CDR3 sequence is CSVRTESNYGYTF. In nucleotides, the CDR3 is TGCAGCGTTCGGACAGAATCAAACTATGGCTACACCTTC.